This T cell receptor (beta chain) was identified during a study of spatial heterogeneity in lung cancer. About the study: The authors sequenced available follow-up PBMC samples, taken a median of around two years after resection. In the raw reads, each unique TCR and UMI combination was present more than ten times on average.

Time point: blood at routine non-recurrence follow-up after resection. The input material, whole RNA from tumor, nontumor lung or frozen PBMC, was sequenced unsorted. A unique molecular identifier was carried by every single TCR cDNA molecule. Each CDR3 protein is one row after TCRdb ran MiXCR on the 5' RACE reads. The table records about 50,000 distinct CDR3 sequences, roughly 7.4% of them present only once. CDR1 is MRHNA, CDR2 SNTAGT, per germline. The CDR3 length is 13 residues. The ends lost 6 bases at V and 5 bases at J; junction bases unmatched: 1. This clonotype was detected a few times. The material sequenced was PBMCs, taken at follow-up. The sequence derives from a female donor with early-stage non-small cell lung cancer. This chain connects TRBV6-4 to TRBJ1-4; TRBD1 aligns across 9 bases. CDR3 in amino acids: CASRQGANEKLFF. The DNA of the CDR3 is TGTGCCAGCAGACAGGGGGCAAATGAAAAACTGTTTTTT.